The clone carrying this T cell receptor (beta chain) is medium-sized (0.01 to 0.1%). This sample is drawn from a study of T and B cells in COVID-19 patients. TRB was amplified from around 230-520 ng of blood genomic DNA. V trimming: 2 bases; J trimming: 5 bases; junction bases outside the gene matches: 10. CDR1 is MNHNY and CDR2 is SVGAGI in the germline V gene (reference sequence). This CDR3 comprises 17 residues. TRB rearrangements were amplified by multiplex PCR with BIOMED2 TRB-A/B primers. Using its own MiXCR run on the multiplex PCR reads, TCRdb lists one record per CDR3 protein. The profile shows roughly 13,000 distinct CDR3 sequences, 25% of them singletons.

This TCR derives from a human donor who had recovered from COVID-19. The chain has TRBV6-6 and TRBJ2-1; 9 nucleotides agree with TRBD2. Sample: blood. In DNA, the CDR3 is TGTGCCAGCAGTTACCCACGGAGGGCGGGAGGGAACAATGAGCAGTTCTTC. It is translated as CASSYPRRAGGNNEQFF.